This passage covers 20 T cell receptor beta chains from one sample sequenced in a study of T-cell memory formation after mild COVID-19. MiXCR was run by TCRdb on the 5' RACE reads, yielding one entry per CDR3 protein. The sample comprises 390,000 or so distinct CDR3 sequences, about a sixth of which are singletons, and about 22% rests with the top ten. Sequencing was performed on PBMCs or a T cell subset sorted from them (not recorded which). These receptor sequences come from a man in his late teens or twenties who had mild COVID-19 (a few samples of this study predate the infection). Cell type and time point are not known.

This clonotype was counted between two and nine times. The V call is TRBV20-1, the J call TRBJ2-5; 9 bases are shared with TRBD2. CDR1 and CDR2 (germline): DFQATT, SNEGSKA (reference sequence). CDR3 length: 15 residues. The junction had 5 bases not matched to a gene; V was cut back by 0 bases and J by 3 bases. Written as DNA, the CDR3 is TGCAGTGCTAGAGATTTGCGACTAGCGGAAGAGACCCAGTACTTC. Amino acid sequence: CSARDLRLAEETQYF.

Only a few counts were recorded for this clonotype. For the CDR3, the DNA is TGTGCCAGCGGGGGGACAGGGGGCGTGCCAGAGACCCAGTACTTC. As protein: CASGGTGGVPETQYF. The chain joins TRBV12-3 or TRBV12-4 to TRBJ2-5; 12 bases map to TRBD1. With V trimmed by 8 bases and J by 4 bases, 8 bases remained unmatched. This CDR3 has 15 residues.

As DNA, the CDR3 is TGTGCCAGTGCGCTACGTATTTCAGATACGCAGTATTTT. It is translated as CASALRISDTQYF. The chain has TRBV19 and TRBJ2-3; D is unresolved. Germline assignment: CDR1 LNHDA and CDR2 SQIVND (reference sequence). This CDR3 is 13 amino acids long. The ends were cut back, 8 bases at V and 4 bases at J, with 13 bases in the middle.

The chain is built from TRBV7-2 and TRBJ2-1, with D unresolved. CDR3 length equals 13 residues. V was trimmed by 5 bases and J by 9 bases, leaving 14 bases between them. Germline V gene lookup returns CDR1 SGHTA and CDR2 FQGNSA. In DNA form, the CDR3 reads TGTGCCAGCAGCCCCCTACGGCGGCGTGAGCAGTTCTTC. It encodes CASSPLRRREQFF.

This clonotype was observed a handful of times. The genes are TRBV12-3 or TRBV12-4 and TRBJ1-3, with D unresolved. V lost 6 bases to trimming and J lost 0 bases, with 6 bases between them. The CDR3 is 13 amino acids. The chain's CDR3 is CASRLASGNTIYF. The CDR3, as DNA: TGTGCCAGCAGGCTCGCCTCTGGAAACACCATATATTTT.

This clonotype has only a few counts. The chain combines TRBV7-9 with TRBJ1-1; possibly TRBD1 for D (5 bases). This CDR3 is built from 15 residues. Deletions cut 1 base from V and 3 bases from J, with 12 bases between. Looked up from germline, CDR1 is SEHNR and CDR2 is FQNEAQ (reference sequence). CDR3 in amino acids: CASSLGGVGDTEAFF. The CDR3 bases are TGTGCCAGCAGCTTAGGAGGGGTAGGGGACACTGAAGCTTTCTTT.

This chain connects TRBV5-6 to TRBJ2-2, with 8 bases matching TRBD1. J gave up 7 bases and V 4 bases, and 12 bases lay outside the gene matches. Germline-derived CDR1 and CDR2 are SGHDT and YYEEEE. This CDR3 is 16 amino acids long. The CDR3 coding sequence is TGTGCCAGCAGCCCATCTGACAGGGGAAGGATCGGGGAGCTGTTTTTT. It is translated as CASSPSDRGRIGELFF.

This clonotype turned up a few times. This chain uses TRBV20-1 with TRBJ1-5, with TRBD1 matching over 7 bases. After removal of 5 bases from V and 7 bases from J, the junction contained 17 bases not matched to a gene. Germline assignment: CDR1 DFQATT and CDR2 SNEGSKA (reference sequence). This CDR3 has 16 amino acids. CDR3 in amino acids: CSAAGRQGGRGQPQHF. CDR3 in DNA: TGCAGTGCTGCGGGAAGACAGGGAGGACGAGGGCAGCCCCAGCATTTT.

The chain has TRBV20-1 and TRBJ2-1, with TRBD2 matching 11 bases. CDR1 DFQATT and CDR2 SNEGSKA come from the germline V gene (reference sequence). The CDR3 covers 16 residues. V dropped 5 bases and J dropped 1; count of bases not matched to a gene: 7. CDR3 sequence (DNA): TGCAGTGCTGGACCTACTAGCGGGGGTTCCTACAATGAGCAGTTCTTC. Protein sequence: CSAGPTSGGSYNEQFF.

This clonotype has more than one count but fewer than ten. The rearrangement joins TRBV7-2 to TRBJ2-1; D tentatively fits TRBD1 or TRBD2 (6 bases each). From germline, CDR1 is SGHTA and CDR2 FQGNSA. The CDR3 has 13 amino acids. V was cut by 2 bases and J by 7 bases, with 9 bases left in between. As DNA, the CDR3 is TGTGCCAGCAGCTTAAGGGGGGCTAATGAGCAGTTCTTC. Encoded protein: CASSLRGANEQFF.

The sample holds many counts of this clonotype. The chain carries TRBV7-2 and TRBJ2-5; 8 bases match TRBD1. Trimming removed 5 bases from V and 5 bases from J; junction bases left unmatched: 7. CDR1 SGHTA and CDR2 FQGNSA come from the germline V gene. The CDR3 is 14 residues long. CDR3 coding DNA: TGTGCCAGCAGCACCCGACAGGGGCGGGAGACCCAGTACTTC. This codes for CASSTRQGRETQYF.

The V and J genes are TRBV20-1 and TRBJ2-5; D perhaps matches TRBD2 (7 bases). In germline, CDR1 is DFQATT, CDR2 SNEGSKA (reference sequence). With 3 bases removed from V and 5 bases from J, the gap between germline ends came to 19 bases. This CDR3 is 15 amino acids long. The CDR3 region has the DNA TGCAGTGCTAGTCCCCGGGGGGCTACTTGGGAGACCCAGTACTTC. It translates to CSASPRGATWETQYF.

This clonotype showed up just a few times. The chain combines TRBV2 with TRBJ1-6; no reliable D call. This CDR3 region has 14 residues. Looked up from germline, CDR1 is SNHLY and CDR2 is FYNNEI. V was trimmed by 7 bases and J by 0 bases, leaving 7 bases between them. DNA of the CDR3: TGTGCCAGCAAGGCGGACTCCTATAATTCACCCCTCCACTTT. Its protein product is CASKADSYNSPLHF.

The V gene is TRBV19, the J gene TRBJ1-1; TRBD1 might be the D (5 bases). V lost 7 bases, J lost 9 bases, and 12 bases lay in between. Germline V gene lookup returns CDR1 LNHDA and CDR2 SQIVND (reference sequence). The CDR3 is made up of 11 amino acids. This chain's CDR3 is CASMGGAKAFF. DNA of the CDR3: TGTGCCAGTATGGGCGGGGCAAAAGCTTTCTTT. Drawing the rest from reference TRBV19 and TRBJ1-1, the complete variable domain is DGGITQSPKYLFRKEGQNVTLSCEQNLNHDAMYWYRQDPGQGLRLIYYSQIVNDFQKGDIAEGYSVSREKKESFPLTVTSAQKNPTAFYLCASMGGAKAFFGQGTRLTVV.

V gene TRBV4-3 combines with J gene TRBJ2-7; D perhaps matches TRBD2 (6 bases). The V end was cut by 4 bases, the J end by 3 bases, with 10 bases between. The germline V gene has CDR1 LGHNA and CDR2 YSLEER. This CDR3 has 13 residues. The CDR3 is CASSRGDGYEQYF. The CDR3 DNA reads TGCGCCAGCAGCCGGGGGGACGGCTACGAGCAGTACTTC.

CDR3 DNA: TGTGCCAGTAGTATAGGACAGGGAAACATTCAGTACTTC. Protein: CASSIGQGNIQYF. This chain joins TRBV19 and TRBJ2-4; 7 positions agree with TRBD1. The V segment lost 1 base and the J segment 6 bases; nucleotides outside the gene matches: 0. CDR1 is LNHDA, CDR2 SQIVND, per germline (reference sequence). The CDR3 extends over 13 amino acids.

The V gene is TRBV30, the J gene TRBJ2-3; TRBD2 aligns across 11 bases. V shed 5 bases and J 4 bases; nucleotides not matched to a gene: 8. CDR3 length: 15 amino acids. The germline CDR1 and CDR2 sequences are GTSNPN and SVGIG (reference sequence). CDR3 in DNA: TGTGCCTGGGGACTAGCGGGCCCCCGGGCAGATACGCAGTATTTT. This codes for CAWGLAGPRADTQYF.

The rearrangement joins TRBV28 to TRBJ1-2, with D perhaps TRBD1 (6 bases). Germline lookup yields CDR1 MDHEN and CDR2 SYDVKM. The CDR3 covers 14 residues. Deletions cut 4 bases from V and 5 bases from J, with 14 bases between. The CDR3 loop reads CASSYGDQGYGYTF. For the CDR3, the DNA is TGTGCCAGCAGTTATGGGGATCAGGGGTATGGCTACACCTTC.

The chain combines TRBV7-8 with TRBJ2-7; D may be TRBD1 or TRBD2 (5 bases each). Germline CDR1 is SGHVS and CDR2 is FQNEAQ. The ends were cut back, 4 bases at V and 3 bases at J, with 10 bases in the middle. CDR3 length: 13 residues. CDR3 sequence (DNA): TGTGCCAGCAGCTCGGGACCGCACTACGAGCAGTACTTC. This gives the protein CASSSGPHYEQYF.

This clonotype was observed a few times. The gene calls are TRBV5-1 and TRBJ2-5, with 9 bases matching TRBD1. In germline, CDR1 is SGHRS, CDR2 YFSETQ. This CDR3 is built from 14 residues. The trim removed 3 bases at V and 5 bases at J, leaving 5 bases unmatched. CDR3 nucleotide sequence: TGCGCCAGCAGCTCCGGACAGGGGAGGGAGACCCAGTACTTC. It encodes CASSSGQGRETQYF.